The clone carrying this T cell receptor (beta chain) was recorded at least ten times. The entry originates in a study of T cells in Graves' hyperthyroidism and ophthalmopathy. The CDR3 sequence is 14 residues long. Germline V gene lookup returns CDR1 WSHSY and CDR2 SAAADI. V lost 2 bases and J 0 bases, leaving 7 bases between the germline ends. There were TCR beta CDR3 regions amplified from RNA transcripts. Using the HTBI primer set, a first-round RT-PCR was run on the TCR CDR3. TCRdb re-derived calls from the multiplex PCR reads in MiXCR, one entry per CDR3 protein. The sample records around 700,000 distinct CDR3 sequences, under 45% being singletons.

The rearrangement joins TRBV10-2 to TRBJ1-2; D is uncertain. The clonotype comes from a woman aged 40 to 50 with Graves' hyperthyroidism. Specimen: blood. The CDR3 nucleotides read TGCGCCAGCAGTGAGAGGAACTCTAACTATGGCTACACCTTC. Its protein is CASSERNSNYGYTF.